The rows below give T cell receptor beta chains drawn from one sample of a study of shared clonotypes between healthy human individuals. This table comes from immunoSEQ multiplex PCR, and its TCRdb copy is limited to in-frame clones, with some not included. This sample carries fewer than 650,000 clones, over 65% of them seen once, and the ten largest clones take around 13%. Sequenced sample: PBMCs. The receptors derive from a woman aged 40 to 50 in good health. Some clones in this sample may be carry-over from other donors' samples. Each CDR3 is given with its conserved first and last residue. A D gene is named only where the DNA matches it firmly. Size tells how often a clone was seen (once, few, many) or the class of an expanded clone, and some rows leave it out.

j_call,v_call,clone_size,d_call,cdr3_aa,cdr3_nt
TRBJ2-2,TRBV11-3,once,-,CASSLAGYGGELFF,TGTGCCAGCAGCTTAGCAGGGTATGGCGGGGAGCTGTTTTTT
TRBJ2-7,TRBV7-7,-,-,CASSLYEQYF,TGTGCTAGCAGCCTCTACGAGCAGTACTTC
TRBJ2-3,TRBV7-3,-,TRBD2,CASSTLAGPTDTQYF,TGTGCCAGCAGCACCCTAGCGGGTCCGACAGATACGCAGTATTTT
TRBJ2-3,TRBV2,-,-,CASRERTDTQYF,TGTGCCAGCAGGGAGAGGACAGATACGCAGTATTTT
TRBJ2-2,TRBV30,-,-,CAWSPPDWARELFF,TGTGCCTGGAGCCCCCCGGACTGGGCCCGGGAGCTGTTTTTT
TRBJ2-5,TRBV5-1,-,TRBD2,CASSLGQRGQETQYF,TGCGCCAGCAGCTTGGGGCAGCGGGGCCAAGAGACCCAGTACTTC
TRBJ2-1,TRBV11-2,-,-,CASSPLVPYNEQFF,TGTGCCAGCAGCCCCCTAGTTCCCTACAATGAGCAGTTCTTC
TRBJ2-1,TRBV20-1,-,-,CSARDIEQFF,TGCAGTGCTAGAGATATTGAGCAGTTCTTC
TRBJ1-3,TRBV27,-,-,CASSPSRLDTIYF,TGTGCCAGCAGTCCGTCCCGCCTGGACACCATATATTTT
TRBJ2-1,TRBV2,once,-,CATKNYNEQFF,TGTGCCACCAAAAACTACAATGAGCAGTTCTTC
TRBJ1-1,TRBV10-1,once,TRBD1,CASTGGWPRVNTEAFF,TGCGCCAGCACAGGGGGCTGGCCTAGGGTGAACACTGAAGCTTTCTTT
TRBJ2-1,TRBV7-9,few,TRBD2,CASSLLAGDVEQFF,TGTGCCAGCAGCTTGTTAGCGGGAGACGTTGAGCAGTTCTTC
TRBJ1-3,TRBV30,medium-sized,-,CACHRGSGNTIYF,TGTGCCTGCCACCGCGGTTCTGGAAACACCATATATTTT
TRBJ2-3,TRBV5-1,-,-,CASSLGRQTDTDTQYF,TGCGCCAGCAGCTTAGGGCGGCAAACTGACACAGATACGCAGTATTTT
TRBJ2-7,TRBV7-9,-,-,CASSLSGYEQYF,TGTGCCAGCAGCTTAAGCGGGTACGAGCAGTACTTC
TRBJ2-2,TRBV5-4,-,-,CASSLQGLNTGELFF,TGTGCCAGCAGCTTGCAAGGGCTGAACACCGGGGAGCTGTTTTTT
TRBJ2-7,TRBV7-9,-,TRBD2,CASSLAGTIFEQYF,TGTGCCAGCAGCTTGGCCGGGACTATTTTCGAGCAGTACTTC